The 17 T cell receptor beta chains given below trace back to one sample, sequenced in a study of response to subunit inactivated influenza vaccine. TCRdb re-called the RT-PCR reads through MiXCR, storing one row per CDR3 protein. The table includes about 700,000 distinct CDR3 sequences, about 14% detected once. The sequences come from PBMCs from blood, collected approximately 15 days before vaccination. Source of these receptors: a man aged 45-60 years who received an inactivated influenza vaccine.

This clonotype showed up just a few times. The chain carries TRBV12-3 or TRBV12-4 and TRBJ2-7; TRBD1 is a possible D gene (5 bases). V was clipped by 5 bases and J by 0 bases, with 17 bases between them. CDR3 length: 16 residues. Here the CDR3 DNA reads TGTGCCAGCAGTCGGCTCGGCTGGGGCGCCTCCTACGAGCAGTACTTC. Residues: CASSRLGWGASYEQYF.

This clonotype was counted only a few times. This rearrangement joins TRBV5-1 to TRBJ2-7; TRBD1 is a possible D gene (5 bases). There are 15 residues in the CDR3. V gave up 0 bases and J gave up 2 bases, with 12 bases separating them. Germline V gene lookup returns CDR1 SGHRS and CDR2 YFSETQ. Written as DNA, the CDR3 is TGCGCCAGCAGCTTGGCTCCTGGGGCTACCTACGAGCAGTACTTC. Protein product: CASSLAPGATYEQYF.

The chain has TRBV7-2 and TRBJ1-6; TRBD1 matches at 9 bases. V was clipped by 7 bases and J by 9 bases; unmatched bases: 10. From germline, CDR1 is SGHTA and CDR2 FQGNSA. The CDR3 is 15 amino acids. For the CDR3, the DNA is TGTGCCAGCACCACACAGGGGACAGGGTTTTCACCCCTCCACTTT. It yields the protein CASTTQGTGFSPLHF.

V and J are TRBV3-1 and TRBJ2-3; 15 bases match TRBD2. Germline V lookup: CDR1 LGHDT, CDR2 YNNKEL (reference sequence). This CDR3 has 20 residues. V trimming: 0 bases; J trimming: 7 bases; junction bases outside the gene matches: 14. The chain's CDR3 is CASSQEIRTSGRAGINTQYF. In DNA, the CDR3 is TGTGCCAGCAGCCAAGAGATAAGGACTAGCGGGAGGGCTGGCATTAATACGCAGTATTTT.

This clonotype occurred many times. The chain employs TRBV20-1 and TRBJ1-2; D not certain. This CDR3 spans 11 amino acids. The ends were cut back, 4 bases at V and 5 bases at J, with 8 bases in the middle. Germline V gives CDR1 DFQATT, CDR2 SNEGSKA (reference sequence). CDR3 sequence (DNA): TGCAGTGCTACGGCGGGGTATGGCTACACCTTC. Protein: CSATAGYGYTF.

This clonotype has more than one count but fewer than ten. CDR3 sequence (DNA): TGTGCCAGCAGCGGGGGACGGGGGGGCCCGGATACGCAGTATTTT. It is translated as CASSGGRGGPDTQYF. This chain connects TRBV11-2 to TRBJ2-3; 8 nucleotides match TRBD2. CDR1 SGHAT and CDR2 FQNNGV come from the germline V gene. CDR3 length: 15 residues. V lost 5 bases to trimming and J lost 6 bases; unmatched junction nucleotides: 10.

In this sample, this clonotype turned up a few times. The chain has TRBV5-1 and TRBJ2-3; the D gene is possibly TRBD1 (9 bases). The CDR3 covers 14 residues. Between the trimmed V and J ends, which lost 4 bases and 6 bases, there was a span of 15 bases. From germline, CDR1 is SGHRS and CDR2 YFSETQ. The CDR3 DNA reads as TGCGCCAGCAGCCGGGAGGGGACAGGGGATACGCAGTATTTT. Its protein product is CASSREGTGDTQYF.

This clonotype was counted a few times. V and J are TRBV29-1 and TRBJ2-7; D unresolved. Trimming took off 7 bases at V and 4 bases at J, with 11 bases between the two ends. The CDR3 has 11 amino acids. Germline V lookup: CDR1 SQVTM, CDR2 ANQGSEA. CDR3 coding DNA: TGCAGCGGATTGAGGAATTACGAGCAGTACTTC. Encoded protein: CSGLRNYEQYF.

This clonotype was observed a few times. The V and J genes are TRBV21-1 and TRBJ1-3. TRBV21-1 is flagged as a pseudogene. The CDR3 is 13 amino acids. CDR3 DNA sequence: TGTGCCAGCAGCAAAGACCAGGGAAACACCATATATTTT. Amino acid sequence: CASSKDQGNTIYF.

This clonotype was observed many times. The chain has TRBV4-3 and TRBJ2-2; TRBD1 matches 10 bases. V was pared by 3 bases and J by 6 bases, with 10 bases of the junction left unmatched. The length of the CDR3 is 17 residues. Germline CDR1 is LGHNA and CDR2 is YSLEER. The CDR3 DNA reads TGCGCCAGCAGCCAGGACCCGGGACAGGGGAGGGCCGGGGAGCTGTTTTTT. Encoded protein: CASSQDPGQGRAGELFF.

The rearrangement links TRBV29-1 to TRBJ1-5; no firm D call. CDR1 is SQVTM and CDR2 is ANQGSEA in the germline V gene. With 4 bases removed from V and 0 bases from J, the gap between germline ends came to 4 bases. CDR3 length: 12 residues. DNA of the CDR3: TGCAGCGTTGGAGATAGCAATCAGCCCCAGCATTTT. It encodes CSVGDSNQPQHF.

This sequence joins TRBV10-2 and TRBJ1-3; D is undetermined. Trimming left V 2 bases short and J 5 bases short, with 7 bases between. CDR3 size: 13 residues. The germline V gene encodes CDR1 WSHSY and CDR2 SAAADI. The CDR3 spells CASSETRRNTIYF. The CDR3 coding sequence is TGCGCCAGCAGTGAGACACGAAGAAACACCATATATTTT.

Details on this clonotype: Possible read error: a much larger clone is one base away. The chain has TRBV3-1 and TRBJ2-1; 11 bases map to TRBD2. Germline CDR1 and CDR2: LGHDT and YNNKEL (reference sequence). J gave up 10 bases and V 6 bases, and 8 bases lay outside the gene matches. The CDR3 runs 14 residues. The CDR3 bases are TGTGCCAGCAGGCGGGGTAGCGGGAGGGGCGAGCAGTTCTTC. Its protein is CASRRGSGRGEQFF.

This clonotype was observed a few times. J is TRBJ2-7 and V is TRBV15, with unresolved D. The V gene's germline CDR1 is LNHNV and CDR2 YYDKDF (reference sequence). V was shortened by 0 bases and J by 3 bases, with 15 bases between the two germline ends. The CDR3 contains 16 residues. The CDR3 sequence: CATSRDKGQAIYEQYF. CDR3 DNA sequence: TGTGCCACCAGCAGAGATAAAGGGCAGGCGATCTACGAGCAGTACTTC. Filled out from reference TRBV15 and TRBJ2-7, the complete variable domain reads DAMVIQNPRYQVTQFGKPVTLSCSQTLNHNVMYWYQQKSSQAPKLLFHYYDKDFNNEADTPDNFQSRRPNTSFCFLDIRSPGLGDTAMYLCATSRDKGQAIYEQYFGPGTRLTVT.

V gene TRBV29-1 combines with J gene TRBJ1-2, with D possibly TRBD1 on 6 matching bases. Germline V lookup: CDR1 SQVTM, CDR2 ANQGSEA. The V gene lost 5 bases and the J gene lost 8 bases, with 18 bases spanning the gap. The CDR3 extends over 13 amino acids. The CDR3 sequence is CSVKGHPSLGYTF. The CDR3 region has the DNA TGCAGCGTTAAGGGACATCCAAGTCTGGGCTACACCTTC.

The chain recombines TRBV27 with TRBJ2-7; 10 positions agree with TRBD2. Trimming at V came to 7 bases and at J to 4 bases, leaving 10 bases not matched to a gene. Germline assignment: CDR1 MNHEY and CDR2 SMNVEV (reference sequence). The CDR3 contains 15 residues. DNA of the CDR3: TGTGCCAGCACCCTCGGGACTAGCGAGGAATACGAGCAGTACTTC. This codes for CASTLGTSEEYEQYF.

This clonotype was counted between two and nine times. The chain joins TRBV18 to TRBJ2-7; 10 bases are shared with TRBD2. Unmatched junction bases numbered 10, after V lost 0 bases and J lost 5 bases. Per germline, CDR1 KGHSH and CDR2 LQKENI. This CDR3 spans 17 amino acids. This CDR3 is CASSPPASGSSQDEQYF. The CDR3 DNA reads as TGTGCCAGCTCACCACCCGCTAGCGGGAGCTCTCAGGACGAGCAGTACTTC.